This TCR beta chain originates from a study of T cell changes during pregnancy in multiple sclerosis. The V gene's germline CDR1 is SEHNR and CDR2 FQNEAQ (reference sequence). The CDR3 contains 19 residues. V was clipped by 2 bases and J by 2 bases, with 22 bases between them. The method was immunoSEQ multiplex PCR; TCRdb's version includes in-frame clones alone and lacks a portion of them. The table has under 45,000 clones, about 88% seen once. Source: CD8+ T cells from peripheral blood mononuclear cells, taken in the first trimester of pregnancy. The V call is TRBV7-9, the J call TRBJ2-1, with D maybe TRBD2 (5 bases). This TCR was recovered from a female donor with multiple sclerosis, enrolled in a pregnancy study. The CDR3 sequence: CASSLRAGERTDPYNEQFF. The CDR3 DNA sequence: TGTGCCAGCAGCTTAAGGGCGGGCGAACGGACGGACCCCTACAATGAGCAGTTCTTC.